This is a list of T cell receptor beta chains from one sample in a study of identical twins. TCRdb ran MiXCR on the 5' RACE reads and lists one entry per CDR3 protein. The table includes a few hundred thousand distinct CDR3 sequences, 9.6% detected once. Separately, the same data were catalogued under a study of yellow fever vaccine responses in identical twins.

The sequencing input was PBMCs. Receptors were obtained from a woman younger than 30 in good health. Each CDR3 is given with its conserved first and last residue. Each record gives: D gene, clone size, J gene, V gene, CDR3 DNA, CDR3 protein. D genes are given only for firm matches. The size field is filled for only some rows; it gives once, few, many or a size class.

- few TRBJ2-1 TRBV12-3/TRBV12-4 TGTGCCAGCAGTCCCTGGGAGGCGTCAGGCCCCTACAATGAGCAGTTCTTC CASSPWEASGPYNEQFF
- - TRBJ2-1 TRBV12-3/TRBV12-4 TGTGCCAGCAGCCCCGGTGGGGGAATTTCTGAGCAGTTCTTC CASSPGGGISEQFF
TRBD1 many TRBJ2-5 TRBV20-1 TGCAGTGCTAGAAGGGACAGGGGGAAGACCCAGTACTTC CSARRDRGKTQYF
TRBD2 few TRBJ2-2 TRBV3-1 TGTGCCAGCAGCCAAGTCAAAGGACTAGCGGGGGCTGAGGAGCTGTTTTTT CASSQVKGLAGAEELFF
TRBD2 - TRBJ2-5 TRBV12-3/TRBV12-4 TGTGCCAGCAGTCGTAGCGGGGGGGCCAGGGAGACCCAGTACTTC CASSRSGGARETQYF
- - TRBJ2-7 TRBV11-1 TGTGCCAGCAGCCAAAGCGGTAGAAACGAGCAGTACTTC CASSQSGRNEQYF
- few TRBJ2-7 TRBV3-1 TGTGCCAGCTGCCCCTGGCTAGACCTCCGGGGGGAGCAGTACTTC CASCPWLDLRGEQYF
- many TRBJ2-7 TRBV25-1 TGTGCCAGCAGCTCAGAAGGGGGGAGTTTATACGAGCAGTACTTC CASSSEGGSLYEQYF
- few TRBJ2-5 TRBV9 TGTGCCAGCAGCGCGGGAGTGTCCGGGACAGCACATCAAGAGACCCAGTACTTC CASSAGVSGTAHQETQYF
- - TRBJ1-4 TRBV5-1 TGCGCCAGCAGCTTTTCGCTTGGGATCGAAAAACTGTTTTTT CASSFSLGIEKLFF
- few TRBJ2-5 TRBV6-1 TGTGCCAGCAGTCAAGGGGCTGCCCCCCAGACCCAGTACTTC CASSQGAAPQTQYF
- few TRBJ2-3 TRBV29-1 TGCAGCGTTGTAGAAGGGAAACCAGATACGCAGTATTTT CSVVEGKPDTQYF
TRBD2 many TRBJ2-3 TRBV14 TGTGCCAGCAGCCGATTGACTAGCGGGGGAACAGATACGCAGTATTTT CASSRLTSGGTDTQYF
- - TRBJ2-7 TRBV4-2 TGTGCCAGCAGCCAAGCTCTAACAGAAACCCACTACGAGCAGTACTTC CASSQALTETHYEQYF
TRBD1 few TRBJ1-5 TRBV6-1 TGTGCCAGTCGCCGGGACAGAAATCAGCCCCAGCATTTT CASRRDRNQPQHF
TRBD1 many TRBJ1-5 TRBV5-5 TGTGCCAGCAGCACCTCCGGGACAGGGAGACAGCCCCAGCATTTT CASSTSGTGRQPQHF
TRBD2 few TRBJ2-2 TRBV2 TGTGCCAGCAGTGAGCGGGGGTCGAACACCGGGGAGCTGTTTTTT CASSERGSNTGELFF
TRBD2 many TRBJ2-1 TRBV27 TGTGCCAGCAGTTTAGCCGGGGGACTAGCGGGATACAATGAGCAGTTCTTC CASSLAGGLAGYNEQFF
- many TRBJ2-6 TRBV4-3 TGCGCCAGCAGCCAAGATCAAGGGCTCGGGGCCAACGTCCTGACTTTC CASSQDQGLGANVLTF
- many TRBJ2-7 TRBV20-1 TGCAGTGCGTCCGGGAAAATCTACGAGCAGTACTTC CSASGKIYEQYF